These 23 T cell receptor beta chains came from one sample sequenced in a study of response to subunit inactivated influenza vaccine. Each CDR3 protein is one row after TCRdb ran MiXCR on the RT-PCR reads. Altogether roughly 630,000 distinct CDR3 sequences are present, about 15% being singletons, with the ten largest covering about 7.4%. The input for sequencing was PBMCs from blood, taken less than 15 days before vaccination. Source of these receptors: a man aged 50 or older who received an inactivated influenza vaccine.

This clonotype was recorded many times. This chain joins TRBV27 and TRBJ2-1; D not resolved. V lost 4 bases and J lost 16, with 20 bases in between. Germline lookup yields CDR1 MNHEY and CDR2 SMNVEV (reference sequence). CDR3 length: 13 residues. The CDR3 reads CASSSGSSPTRFF. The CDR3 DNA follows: TGTGCCAGCAGTTCCGGTTCTTCCCCCACACGATTCTTC.

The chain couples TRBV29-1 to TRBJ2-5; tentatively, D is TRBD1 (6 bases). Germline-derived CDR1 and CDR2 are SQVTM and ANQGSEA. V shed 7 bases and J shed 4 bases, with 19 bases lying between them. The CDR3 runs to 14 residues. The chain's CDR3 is CSAQAQGFGETQYF. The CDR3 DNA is TGCAGCGCGCAGGCACAGGGTTTCGGAGAGACCCAGTACTTC.

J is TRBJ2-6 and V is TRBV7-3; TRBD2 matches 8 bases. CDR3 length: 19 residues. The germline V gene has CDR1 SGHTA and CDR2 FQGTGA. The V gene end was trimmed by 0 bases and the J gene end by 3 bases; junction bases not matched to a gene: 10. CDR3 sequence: CASSLTPGSGSRGANVLTF. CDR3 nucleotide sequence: TGTGCCAGCAGCTTAACACCCGGCAGCGGGAGTCGTGGGGCCAACGTCCTGACTTTC.

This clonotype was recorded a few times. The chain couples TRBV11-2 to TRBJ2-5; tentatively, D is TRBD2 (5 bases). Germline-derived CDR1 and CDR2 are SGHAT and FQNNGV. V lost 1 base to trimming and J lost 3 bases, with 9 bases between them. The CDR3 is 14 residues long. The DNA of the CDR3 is TGTGCCAGCAGCTTAGTTACGGGGAAAGAGACCCAGTACTTC. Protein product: CASSLVTGKETQYF.

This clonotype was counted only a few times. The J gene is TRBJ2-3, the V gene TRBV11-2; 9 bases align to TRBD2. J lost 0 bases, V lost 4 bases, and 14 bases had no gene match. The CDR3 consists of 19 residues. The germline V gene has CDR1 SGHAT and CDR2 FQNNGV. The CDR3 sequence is CASSSGPYTSGHSTDTQYF. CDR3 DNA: TGTGCCAGCAGCTCCGGACCGTACACTAGCGGGCATAGCACAGATACGCAGTATTTT.

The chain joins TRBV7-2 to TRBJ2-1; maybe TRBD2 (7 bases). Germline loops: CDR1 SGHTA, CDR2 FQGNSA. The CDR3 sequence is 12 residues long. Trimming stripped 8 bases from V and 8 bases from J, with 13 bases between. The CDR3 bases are TGTGCCAGCGCCACGGGGGGCGATGAGCAGTTCTTC. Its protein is CASATGGDEQFF.

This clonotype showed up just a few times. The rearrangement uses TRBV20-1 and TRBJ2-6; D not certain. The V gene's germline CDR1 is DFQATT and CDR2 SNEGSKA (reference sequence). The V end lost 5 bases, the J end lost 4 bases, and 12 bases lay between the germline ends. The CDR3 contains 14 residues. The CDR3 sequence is CSAPSLQGANVLTF. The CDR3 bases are TGCAGTGCTCCCTCCCTACAGGGGGCCAACGTCCTGACTTTC.

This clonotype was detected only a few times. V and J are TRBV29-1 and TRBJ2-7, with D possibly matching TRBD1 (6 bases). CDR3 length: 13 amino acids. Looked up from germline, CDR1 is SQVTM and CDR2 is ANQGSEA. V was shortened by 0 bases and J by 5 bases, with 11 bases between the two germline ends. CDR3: CSVEDLDSDEQYF. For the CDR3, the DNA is TGCAGCGTTGAAGATCTGGACAGTGACGAGCAGTACTTC.

The CDR3 reads CASSVGWGPYDEQYF. Here the CDR3 DNA reads TGTGCCAGTAGTGTTGGTTGGGGTCCTTACGACGAGCAGTACTTC. This chain uses TRBV19 with TRBJ2-7; D remains ambiguous. Trimming removed 5 bases from V and 5 bases from J, with 19 bases in between. The CDR3 consists of 15 residues. Germline values: CDR1 LNHDA, CDR2 SQIVND (reference sequence). The full variable domain, in which reference TRBV19 and TRBJ2-7 provide the parts outside the CDR3, is DGGITQSPKYLFRKEGQNVTLSCEQNLNHDAMYWYRQDPGQGLRLIYYSQIVNDFQKGDIAEGYSVSREKKESFPLTVTSAQKNPTAFYLCASSVGWGPYDEQYFGPGTRLTVT.

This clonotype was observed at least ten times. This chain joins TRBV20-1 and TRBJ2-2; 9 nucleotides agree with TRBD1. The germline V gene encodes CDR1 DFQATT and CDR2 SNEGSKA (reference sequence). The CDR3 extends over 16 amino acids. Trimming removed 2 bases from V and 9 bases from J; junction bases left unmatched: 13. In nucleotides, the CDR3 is TGCAGTGCTAGATTTGAGGGACAGGGAGGGGAAAGGGAGCTGTTTTTT. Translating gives CSARFEGQGGERELFF.

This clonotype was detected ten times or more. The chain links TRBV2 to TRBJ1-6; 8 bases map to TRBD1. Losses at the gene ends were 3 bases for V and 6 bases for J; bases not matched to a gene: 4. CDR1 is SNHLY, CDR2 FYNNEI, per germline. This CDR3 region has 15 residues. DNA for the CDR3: TGTGCCAGCAGTGAGGGACAGGTCCTTAATTCACCCCTCCACTTT. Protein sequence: CASSEGQVLNSPLHF. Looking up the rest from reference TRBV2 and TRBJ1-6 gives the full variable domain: EPEVTQTPSHQVTQMGQEVILRCVPISNHLYFYWYRQILGQKVEFLVSFYNNEISEKSEIFDDQFSVERPDGSNFTLKIRSTKLEDSAMYFCASSEGQVLNSPLHFGNGTRLTVT.

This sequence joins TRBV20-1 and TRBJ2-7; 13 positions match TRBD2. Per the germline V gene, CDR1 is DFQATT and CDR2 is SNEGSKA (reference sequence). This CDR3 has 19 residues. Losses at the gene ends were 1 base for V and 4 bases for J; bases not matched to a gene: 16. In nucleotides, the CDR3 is TGCAGTGCTAGAGGGGGTGGACTAGCGGGAGCGTCGGTGCGGTACGAGCAGTACTTC. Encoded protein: CSARGGGLAGASVRYEQYF.

CDR3 loop: CASSQVYRQGFGETQYF. The CDR3 nucleotides are TGCGCCAGCAGCCAAGTATATAGACAGGGGTTTGGAGAGACCCAGTACTTC. The chain couples TRBV4-3 to TRBJ2-5; 8 nucleotides align to TRBD1. Germline lookup yields CDR1 LGHNA and CDR2 YSLEER. Unmatched junction bases numbered 11, after V lost 1 base and J lost 4 bases. CDR3 size: 17 residues.

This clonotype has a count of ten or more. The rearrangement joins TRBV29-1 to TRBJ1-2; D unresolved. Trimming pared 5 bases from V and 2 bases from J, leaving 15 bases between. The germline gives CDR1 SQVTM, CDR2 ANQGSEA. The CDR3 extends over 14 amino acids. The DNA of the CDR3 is TGCAGCGTTACCCCATTTTCCCAGAACTATGGCTACACCTTC. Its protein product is CSVTPFSQNYGYTF.

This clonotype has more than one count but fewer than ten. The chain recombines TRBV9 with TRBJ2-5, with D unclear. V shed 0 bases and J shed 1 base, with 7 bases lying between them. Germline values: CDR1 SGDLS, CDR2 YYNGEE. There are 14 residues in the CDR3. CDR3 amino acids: CASSVAGSQETQYF. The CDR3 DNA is TGTGCCAGCAGCGTAGCTGGCAGCCAAGAGACCCAGTACTTC. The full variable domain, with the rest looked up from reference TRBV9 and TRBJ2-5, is DSGVTQTPKHLITATGQRVTLRCSPRSGDLSVYWYQQSLDQGLQFLIQYYNGEERAKGNILERFSAQQFPDLHSELNLSSLELGDSALYFCASSVAGSQETQYFGPGTRLLVL.

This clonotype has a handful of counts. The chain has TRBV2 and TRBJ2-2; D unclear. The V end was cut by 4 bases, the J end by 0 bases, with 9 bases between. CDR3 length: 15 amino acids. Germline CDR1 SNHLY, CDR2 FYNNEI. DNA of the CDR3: TGTGCCAGCAGTGGTGAAGGGCCGAACACCGGGGAGCTGTTTTTT. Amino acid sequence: CASSGEGPNTGELFF.

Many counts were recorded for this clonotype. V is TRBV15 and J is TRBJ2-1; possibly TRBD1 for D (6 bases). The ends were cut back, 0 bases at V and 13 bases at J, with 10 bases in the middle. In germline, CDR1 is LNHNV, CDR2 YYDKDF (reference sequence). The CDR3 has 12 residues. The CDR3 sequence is CATSRDSQGQFF. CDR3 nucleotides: TGTGCCACCAGCAGAGATTCACAGGGCCAGTTCTTC.

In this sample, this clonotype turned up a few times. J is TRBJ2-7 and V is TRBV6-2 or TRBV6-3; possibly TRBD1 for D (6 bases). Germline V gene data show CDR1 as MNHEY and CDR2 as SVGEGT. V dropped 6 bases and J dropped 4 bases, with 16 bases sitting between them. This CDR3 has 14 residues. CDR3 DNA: TGTGCCAGCAGCCCAAGACAGGAGGTGTACGAGCAGTACTTC. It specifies CASSPRQEVYEQYF.

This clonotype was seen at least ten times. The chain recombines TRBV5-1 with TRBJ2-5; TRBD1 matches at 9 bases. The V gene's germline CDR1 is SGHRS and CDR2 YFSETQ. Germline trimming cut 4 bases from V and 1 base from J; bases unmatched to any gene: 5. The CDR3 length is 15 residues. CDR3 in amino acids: CASSLGQGSQETQYF. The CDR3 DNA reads TGCGCCAGCAGCCTCGGACAGGGGAGCCAAGAGACCCAGTACTTC.

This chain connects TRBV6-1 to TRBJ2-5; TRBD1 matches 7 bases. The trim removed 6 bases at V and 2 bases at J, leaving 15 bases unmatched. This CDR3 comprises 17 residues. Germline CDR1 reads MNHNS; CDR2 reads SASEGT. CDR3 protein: CASRPTTGQLTQETQYF. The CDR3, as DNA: TGTGCCAGCAGGCCCACGACAGGGCAGTTAACGCAAGAGACCCAGTACTTC.

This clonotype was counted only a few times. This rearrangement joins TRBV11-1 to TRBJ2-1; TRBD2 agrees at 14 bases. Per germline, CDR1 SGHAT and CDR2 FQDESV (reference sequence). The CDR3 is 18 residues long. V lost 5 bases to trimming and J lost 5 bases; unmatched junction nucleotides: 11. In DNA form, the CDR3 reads TGTGCCAGCAGCCCACCCGGGACTAGCGGGAGTTCGCACAATGAGCAGTTCTTC. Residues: CASSPPGTSGSSHNEQFF.

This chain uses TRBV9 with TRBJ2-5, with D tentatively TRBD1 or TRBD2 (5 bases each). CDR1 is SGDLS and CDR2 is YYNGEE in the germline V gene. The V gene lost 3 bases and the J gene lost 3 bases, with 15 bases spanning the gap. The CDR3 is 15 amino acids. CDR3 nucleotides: TGTGCCAGCAGCGATTGGGCAGGGAGCGAAGAGACCCAGTACTTC. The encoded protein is CASSDWAGSEETQYF.

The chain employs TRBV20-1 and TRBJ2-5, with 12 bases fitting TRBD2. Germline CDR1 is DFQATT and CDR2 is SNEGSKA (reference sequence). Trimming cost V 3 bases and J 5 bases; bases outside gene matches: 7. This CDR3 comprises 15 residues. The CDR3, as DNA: TGCAGTGCTAGGCCTAGCGGGAGGGCCGAGGAGACCCAGTACTTC. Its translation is CSARPSGRAEETQYF.